Each of the 9 T cell receptor beta chains below was sequenced from the same sample in a study of T-cell memory formation after mild COVID-19. A single record per CDR3 protein comes from TCRdb applying MiXCR to the 5' RACE reads. The data hold roughly 86,000 distinct CDR3 sequences, with over 13% observed a single time. Input material: PBMCs or a T cell subset sorted from them (not recorded which). Every receptor here comes from a man aged 18 to 35 who had mild COVID-19 (a few samples of this study predate the infection). Cell type and time point are not known.

This chain uses TRBV27 with TRBJ1-2; TRBD1 might be the D (5 bases). V shed 3 bases and J shed 4 bases, with 15 bases lying between them. Germline loops: CDR1 MNHEY, CDR2 SMNVEV (reference sequence). This CDR3 region has 15 residues. The CDR3 region has the DNA TGTGCCAGCAGTTTCGGGGACCGCCACCCCTATGGCTACACCTTC. Protein: CASSFGDRHPYGYTF.

This clonotype was recorded many times. The chain combines TRBV30 with TRBJ1-5; 7 nucleotides line up with TRBD1. V gave up 3 bases and J gave up 6 bases; unmatched junction bases: 8. The germline V gene has CDR1 GTSNPN and CDR2 SVGIG (reference sequence). CDR3 length: 14 residues. Here the CDR3 reads CAWRNDRAGQPQHF. The DNA of the CDR3 is TGTGCCTGGAGGAACGACAGGGCGGGTCAGCCCCAGCATTTT.

This chain links TRBV5-1 with TRBJ1-1, with D perhaps matching TRBD1 (5 bases). Germline loops: CDR1 SGHRS, CDR2 YFSETQ. Trimming removed 2 bases at V and 1 base at J, with 9 bases between. The CDR3 has 14 amino acids. The CDR3 DNA reads TGCGCCAGCAGCTTCGGGGGGGGGAACACTGAAGCTTTCTTT. It encodes CASSFGGGNTEAFF.

CDR3 bases: TGCAGCGTTGTCGGTTATGGCTACACCTTC. Protein product: CSVVGYGYTF. V and J are TRBV29-1 and TRBJ1-2; D unresolved. From germline, CDR1 is SQVTM and CDR2 ANQGSEA. With 4 bases removed from V and 5 bases from J, the gap between germline ends came to 5 bases. This CDR3 contains 10 residues.

The chain joins TRBV29-1 to TRBJ2-4; D is unclear. Germline values: CDR1 SQVTM, CDR2 ANQGSEA. Trimming removed 8 bases at V and 7 bases at J, with 12 bases between. The CDR3 extends over 11 amino acids. The CDR3 nucleotides are TGCAGCTTGGTGCAGGAGAACATTCAGTACTTC. It translates to CSLVQENIQYF.

This clonotype was counted between two and nine times. V and J are TRBV19 and TRBJ2-2; D possibly uses TRBD1 or TRBD2 (5 bases each). Trimming removed 5 bases from V and 7 bases from J, with 11 bases in between. Germline CDR1 is LNHDA and CDR2 is SQIVND (reference sequence). The CDR3 is made up of 13 amino acids. The CDR3 coding sequence is TGTGCCAGTAGTCTTGGGACCGTCGGGGAGCTGTTTTTT. This codes for CASSLGTVGELFF.

This clonotype was seen ten or more times. J is TRBJ2-2 and V is TRBV5-1; TRBD1 matches 7 bases. CDR3 length: 15 residues. The V gene end was trimmed by 4 bases and the J gene end by 3 bases; junction bases not matched to a gene: 6. Germline V CDR1 and CDR2: SGHRS, YFSETQ. The CDR3 region is CASSTKQGYTGELFF. DNA for the CDR3: TGCGCCAGCAGCACCAAACAGGGGTACACCGGGGAGCTGTTTTTT.

V gene TRBV11-2 combines with J gene TRBJ2-1; tentatively, D is TRBD1 or TRBD2 (5 bases each). This CDR3 comprises 14 residues. Trimming removed 7 bases at V and 6 bases at J, with 16 bases between. Germline lookup yields CDR1 SGHAT and CDR2 FQNNGV. CDR3 coding DNA: TGTGCCAGCACCCCAGGCCGGGGCCGCAATGAGCAGTTCTTC. This sequence encodes CASTPGRGRNEQFF.

There are a few counts of this clonotype. This CDR3 reads CASSLDSWTPYGYTF. CDR3 nucleotide sequence: TGTGCCAGCAGCTTAGATAGTTGGACTCCCTATGGCTACACCTTC. V is TRBV7-2 and J is TRBJ1-2; D gene ambiguous. Germline V gives CDR1 SGHTA, CDR2 FQGNSA. V gave up 1 base and J gave up 4 bases, with 13 bases separating them. This CDR3 region has 15 residues.